This T cell receptor (beta chain) was profiled in a study of technical replicates of blood from a handful of donors. Using immunoSEQ multiplex PCR, the repertoire was profiled, and TCRdb retains in-frame clones only, with some absent. Of 100,000 or so clones listed, 90% to 96% are singletons. Germline V gene lookup returns CDR1 SGHVS and CDR2 FQNEAQ. The V end was cut by 1 base, the J end by 4 bases, with 10 bases between. The CDR3 runs to 15 residues. Specimen: T cells isolated from PBMCs. This receptor was taken from a human donor in good health. The chain carries TRBV7-8 and TRBJ1-4; no reliable D call. For the CDR3, the DNA is TGTGCCAGCAGCTTAGGGGCGGGGTTTAATGAAAAACTGTTTTTT. It codes for CASSLGAGFNEKLFF.